What follows are 8 T cell receptor beta chains derived from one specimen sequenced in a study of human T cells and chemical hapten exposure (dated by TCRdb to about 2021). The meaning of the sample's time point label: patch test 3, about 24 weeks after DPC sensitization. The sample's treatment or condition label, decoded: therapeutic diphenylcyclopropenone sensitization with weekly scalp DPC. Library generation was performed with RACE. The reads were generated on a NextSeq 500. In-frame beta chains were kept once TCRdb had trimmed the public reads at Q25 with fastp and called clones with MiXCR. Duplicate CDR3 protein sequences are folded into a single record with the most common DNA and genes. This sample lists roughly 200,000 distinct CDR3 sequences; approximately 24% were detected once. 2% to 2.5% of the sample belongs to the ten largest clones. The source material was whole blood, sampled in connection with sensitization to the hapten diphenylcyclopropenone (DPC). Receptors originate from a woman aged 35 to 49 with alopecia areata. Some clones in this sample may be carry-over from other donors' samples.

This clonotype was found once. The gene calls are TRBV7-6 and TRBJ2-5, with a tentative D call TRBD2 (6 bases). Germline CDR1 is SGHVS and CDR2 is FNYEAQ. The CDR3 extends over 16 amino acids. V was cut by 0 bases and J by 4 bases, with 15 bases left in between. The CDR3: CASSLASSGAGETQYF. DNA for the CDR3: TGTGCCAGCAGCTTAGCCTCCTCGGGAGCGGGAGAGACCCAGTACTTC.

This clonotype was seen more than once but under ten times. The V and J genes are TRBV5-1 and TRBJ1-2; TRBD1 aligns across 9 bases. The CDR3 length is 15 residues. The V gene end was trimmed by 5 bases and the J gene end by 8 bases; junction bases not matched to a gene: 13. Germline CDR1 is SGHRS and CDR2 is YFSETQ. CDR3 DNA sequence: TGCGCCAGCAGTTTTGATCTACAGGGGGCGCACGGCTACACCTTC. Amino acid sequence: CASSFDLQGAHGYTF.

The chain is built from TRBV11-3 and TRBJ1-1, with no clear D. Germline CDR1 SGHNT, CDR2 YENEEA. Trimming left V 2 bases short and J 5 bases short, with 15 bases between. The CDR3 is 15 residues long. CDR3 DNA: TGTGCCAGCAGCTTACATGGGGAGGGAGGTACTGAAGCTTTCTTT. Encoded protein: CASSLHGEGGTEAFF.

The CDR3 DNA reads TGTGCCAGCAGTTTTGGGTCTATGAACGAGCAGTACTTC. Its translation: CASSFGSMNEQYF. The chain has TRBV28 and TRBJ2-7; D gene ambiguous. The CDR3 consists of 13 residues. Germline V gene sequence: CDR1 MDHEN, CDR2 SYDVKM. Trimming cost V 3 bases and J 5 bases, with 11 bases left between them.

The chain joins TRBV27 to TRBJ2-7; possible D gene TRBD2, 5 bases. The CDR3 spans 14 residues. V was pared by 10 bases and J by 0 bases, with 16 bases between. Germline V CDR1 and CDR2: MNHEY, SMNVEV (reference sequence). The CDR3 bases are TGTGCCACCTCCATGAGCGGACCCTCCTACGAGCAGTACTTC. Protein product: CATSMSGPSYEQYF.

This rearrangement joins TRBV27 to TRBJ2-2; TRBD1 agrees at 7 bases. With 3 bases clipped from V and 3 bases from J, the junction kept 4 bases outside the gene matches. The germline gives CDR1 MNHEY, CDR2 SMNVEV (reference sequence). The CDR3 is 15 residues long. The CDR3 nucleotides read TGTGCCAGCAGTTTCCTTGACAGGGACACCGGGGAGCTGTTTTTT. Translation: CASSFLDRDTGELFF.

This clonotype was seen many times. The chain has TRBV6-5 and TRBJ2-5; 7 nucleotides match TRBD1. This CDR3 comprises 15 residues. Germline CDR1 MNHEY, CDR2 SVGAGI. V dropped 6 bases and J dropped 1; count of bases not matched to a gene: 8. The CDR3 nucleotides are TGTGCCAGCAGACTAAGGGACAGATCCCAAGAGACCCAGTACTTC. Translating gives CASRLRDRSQETQYF.

There are a few counts of this clonotype. The V gene is TRBV7-2, the J gene TRBJ2-7; D is possibly TRBD2 (5 bases). The CDR3 totals 14 residues. Germline CDR1 reads SGHTA; CDR2 reads FQGNSA. V gave up 6 bases and J gave up 5 bases, with 17 bases separating them. CDR3 DNA: TGTGCCAGCAGGAGGGTGATGGGAGTGGACGAGCAGTACTTC. As protein: CASRRVMGVDEQYF.